The 5 T cell receptor beta chains given below trace back to one sample, sequenced in a study of blood T cell repertoires in COVID-19. Here immunoSEQ multiplex PCR was the method, and the copy in TCRdb shows in-frame clones only, minus some. The table has under 250,000 clones, roughly 85% seen once. Sequencing was performed on peripheral blood. All receptors come from a man aged 50-60 years with COVID-19, enrolled during active disease.

In its sample, this clone was seen a few times. V gene TRBV18 combines with J gene TRBJ2-1, with 7 bases that match TRBD2. Germline assignment: CDR1 KGHSH and CDR2 LQKENI. The CDR3 contains 15 residues. The trim removed 5 bases at V and 1 base at J, leaving 5 bases unmatched. CDR3 sequence reads: CASSTFGGSYNEQFF. The CDR3 DNA is TGTGCCAGCTCAACTTTCGGGGGGTCCTACAATGAGCAGTTCTTC.

The chain joins TRBV4-3 to TRBJ2-3, with 12 positions matching TRBD2. V gave up 3 bases and J gave up 5 bases; unmatched junction bases: 9. Germline values: CDR1 LGHNA, CDR2 YSLEER. This CDR3 contains 17 residues. CDR3 bases: TGCGCCAGCAGCCACCGACTAGCGGGGGACGGTGAAGATACGCAGTATTTT. Encoded protein: CASSHRLAGDGEDTQYF.

The rearrangement links TRBV5-1 to TRBJ2-5; D unresolved. This CDR3 contains 11 residues. Germline lookup yields CDR1 SGHRS and CDR2 YFSETQ. Trimming removed 4 bases at V and 5 bases at J, with 6 bases between. The CDR3 region is CASSISETQYF. DNA for the CDR3: TGCGCCAGCAGCATCTCGGAGACCCAGTACTTC.

This chain links TRBV18 with TRBJ1-3; TRBD1 aligns across 7 bases. V gave up 0 bases and J gave up 0 bases; unmatched junction bases: 5. The germline V gene has CDR1 KGHSH and CDR2 LQKENI. The CDR3 extends over 17 amino acids. CDR3 residues: CASSPPGQVLSGNTIYF. Written as DNA, the CDR3 is TGTGCCAGCTCACCACCCGGACAGGTTCTCTCTGGAAACACCATATATTTT.

This clone was picked up a small number of times. The CDR3, as DNA: TGCGCCAGCAGCCAGGGGTCGGCAGGGCGGACGACCGGGGAGCTGTTTTTT. This encodes CASSQGSAGRTTGELFF. The chain recombines TRBV4-1 with TRBJ2-2; a possible D gene is TRBD1 (5 bases). V gave up 3 bases and J gave up 5 bases, with 19 bases separating them. The CDR3 has 17 residues. CDR1 is MGHRA, CDR2 YSYEKL, per germline.